This T cell receptor beta chain derives from a study of human thymus T cells. The repertoire was sequenced with immunoSEQ multiplex PCR; TCRdb's copy has only in-frame clones and lacks some. The sample has 40,000 to 45,000 clones, 90% to 95% seen once. On this clone: What it recognizes is unknown.

Whole-study findings and limits: Blood and thymic repertoires both appeared biased in V and J gene usage.

The CDR3 loop spans 12 amino acids. Looked up from germline, CDR1 is SGHNT and CDR2 is YYREEE (reference sequence). V gave up 1 base and J gave up 10 bases, with 6 bases separating them. Half of the eight donors gave roughly 0.45-1 mL blood during surgery. Blood DNA came from all available leukocytes, not a fixed cell number. The chain employs TRBV5-4 and TRBJ1-6; no clear D gene. The specimen was blood. The sequence derives from a boy younger than two with a congenital heart defect but otherwise immunologically healthy. CDR3 nucleotides: TGTGCCAGCAGCTTGTACAAATCACCCCTCCACTTT. It translates to CASSLYKSPLHF.